The source of this T cell receptor (beta chain) is a study of regulatory T cells in long-lasting Graves disease. Specified time point: newly diagnosed GD, antithyroid drugs for less than 3 months. PBMC-derived RNA was used for the TCR library. CDR3-region Arm-PCR and iRepertoire HTBI primers produced the TCR beta libraries. One entry per CDR3 protein results from TCRdb running MiXCR on the multiplex PCR reads. Among roughly 610,000 distinct CDR3 sequences listed, roughly 15% were seen once. The germline V gene has CDR1 DFQATT and CDR2 SNEGSKA (reference sequence). V gave up 6 bases and J gave up 2 bases, with 14 bases separating them. The CDR3 loop spans 14 amino acids. In addition, the sample was reused for a study of T cells in Graves' hyperthyroidism and ophthalmopathy.

This sequence originates from a young woman with Graves disease. The genes are TRBV20-1 and TRBJ1-3; TRBD1 is a possible D gene (5 bases). The source material was peripheral blood mononuclear cells (PBMCs), sampled at new diagnosis, from a patient treated with antithyroid drugs. CDR3 DNA: TGCAGTGCACCCTCCCCGGGGGCTGGAAACACCATATATTTT. Protein sequence: CSAPSPGAGNTIYF.